This T cell receptor (beta chain) is drawn from a study of cytomegalovirus exposure and HLA in healthy donors (dated by TCRdb to the late 2010s). For context, the study as a whole: An earlier analysis of approximately 640 of the donors reported 250 to 300 Gb of sequence data and roughly 110 million unique TCR beta sequences from around 200 million T cells. Roughly 300 gigabases of sequencing data and about 92 million unique TCR sequences made up an early release that covered 640 HLA-typed donors. Among the approximately 400 genotyped donors, around 79% belonged to the genetic ancestry cluster associated with self-reported Caucasian donors. The study was designed to test whether signatures of past pathogen exposure could be identified by cataloging public T cell receptors. Using immunosequencing, the study profiled T cell repertoires from about 610 subjects and related those repertoires to cytomegalovirus serostatus. Along with the 666-subject first cohort, a separate validation cohort of about 110 different subjects was used. High-throughput TCR immunosequencing, statistical association of individual TCRs with disease status, and machine learning were combined to predict cytomegalovirus infection status. In a later analysis, previously published TCR beta repertoires from more than 500 donors were re-analyzed and high-resolution HLA genotyping was added so that TCR occurrence patterns could be studied. In the later analysis, no new phenotypic data were used to find candidate immune exposures; instead, reliance was placed on TCR beta sequences and their occurrence across donors. An earlier analysis of 587 of the donors applied high-throughput TCR beta sequencing to assess whether each TCR beta V gene segment acted as functional or pseudogenic. Donor age, sex, ethnicity and CMV serostatus were compiled alongside the repertoire data. In a later genetic analysis, genome-wide SNP genotypes for about 60% of the 666 donors were used, and that subset was treated as a discovery cohort. Every repertoire in the discovery cohort had been generated on one and the same sequencing platform. Class I and class II HLA loci were covered by the typing at four-digit resolution. The number of donors typed differed by locus, with 629-630 for A, B, C, DRB1 and DQB1, roughly 520 for DQA1, under 610 for DPA1, and around 460 for DPB1. Several DR-DQ haplotypes were handled as single units for association and clustering because linkage in the cohort was strong. Among about 360 genotyped donors of the cohort, an average of approximately 230,000 unique TCR beta nucleotide sequences were sequenced per donor, approximately 20% of them non-productive. What the research found in general, with its limitations: According to a later genetic analysis, donors in an Asian-associated ancestry cluster had fewer N-insertions in productive TCRs than the approximately 670-donor mean. Assigning TCR associations to individual alleles was difficult when HLA alleles, especially DR and DQ, strongly co-occurred. Across donors, most TCR sequences were observed very rarely, whereas some public TCRs were present in many individuals. Because HLA typing was missing for some donors at each locus, association tests included only the typed subset. A later analysis found that most CMV-associated TCR beta chains appeared HLA-restricted, with HLA associations seemingly driven largely by CMV exposure. In vitro tests confirmed that a few of the cytomegalovirus-associated TCR beta chains recognize cytomegalovirus antigens. Because counts were too low, seventeen rarely observed V segments, including chromosome 9 orphons, were excluded from the earlier analysis of 500 to 700 of the donors. A cluster of highly shared sequence variants was judged likely to represent a technical artifact of the sequencing pipeline. Some IMGT-functional V segments, including TRBV6-2 and TRBV6-3, could not be distinguished by the 87-base-pair reads and were therefore excluded. Correlated functional status among segregating V segments might reflect linkage disequilibrium, but an unknown experimental factor could not be ruled out. At a false discovery rate of 0.05, a later analysis linked under 20,000 TCR beta sequences to specific HLA alleles. In a later genetic analysis, a missense DCLRE1C variant was associated with V-gene and J-gene trimming of TCR beta chains, and the association was replicated in an independent cohort. Roughly uniform sequencing depth across donors was assumed in presence/absence analyses, although this assumption may not hold. In a later analysis, TCR association rates were found to vary across HLA loci, with the most associated TCRs seen for DRB1 alleles and the fewest for HLA-C alleles. The study gave a list of around 170 TCR beta chains associated with cytomegalovirus. This cohort had only TCR beta chains sequenced, and the lack of alpha or paired-chain data limited which features could be detected. According to a later analysis, parvovirus B19, influenza, CMV and Epstein-Barr virus appeared linked to several top co-occurrence clusters. It was suggested by the authors that the approach could potentially be generalized to other disease states and immunological phenotypes. CMV serostatus was the only immune exposure information available for the cohort. Cytomegalovirus status was reported to be diagnosed by the classifier with high specificity and sensitivity in both the original and validation cohorts. In a later analysis, HLA-associated TCR beta chains were found to be more clonally expanded and to have lower generation probabilities than equally common non-associated chains. In an earlier analysis of more than 500 of the donors, most TCR beta V segments appeared in productive rearrangements about 87% or about 30% of the time, broadly matching IMGT annotations. A further reported finding was that TCR beta sequences accurately predicted the HLA-A and HLA-B alleles for most subjects in the first cohort.

The receptor library was made with the immunoSEQ multiplex PCR assay. A mixture of 60 forward primers for TCR Vbeta segments and 13 reverse primers for TCR Jbeta segments was used in the multiplex PCR. A multiplex PCR assay on genomic DNA amplified the CDR3 region of rearranged TCR beta genes. On the Illumina HiSeq System, the amplified TCR beta libraries were sequenced as 87-base-pair reads. The paper's data handling went like this. A later analysis tallied 70 million to 100 million unique TCR beta chains across the 666 repertoires, and approximately 11 million of those chains were shared by two or more donors. Raw reads were error-corrected and collapsed into unique sequences by a nearest-neighbor algorithm in which closely related sequences were merged to remove PCR and sequencing errors. Alignment of CDR3 sequences to IMGT reference sequences was used to assign V, D and J gene segments. For a sequence to be retained, at least a six-nucleotide match to both a V gene segment and a J gene segment was required. Rearrangements were classified as productive when the CDR3 lacked stop codons and remained in frame with V and J, and all other rearrangements were classified as non-productive. CDR3 was defined according to IMGT convention as the region running from the second conserved V-encoded cysteine to the conserved J-encoded phenylalanine. Sequences without an unambiguous match to a single V gene segment were excluded from the earlier analysis of a few hundred of the donors. In an earlier analysis of 587 of the donors, V segments were called functional above 56.7% productive rearrangements and were called segregating when the between-donor standard deviation exceeded 5%. A statistical classification framework was developed to diagnose cytomegalovirus status using the catalog of TCR beta chain sequences. A later analysis assigned V and J genes by comparing TCR nucleotide sequences with IMGT/GENE-DB human TR gene sequences. The TCRdist pipeline was used in a later analysis to assign CDR3 sequences and most-parsimonious VDJ recombination scenarios. In a later analysis, each TCR beta chain was defined by its CDR3 amino acid sequence together with its V-gene family, and reads lacking a unique V-gene family were excluded. As a way to deal with suspected cross-contamination and a sequencing artifact, a later analysis dropped 500 to 700 nucleotide sequences that were highly shared and had low generation probability. For each public chain, a later analysis derived a clonal expansion index from normalized ranks of inferred template counts within each repertoire. In a later analysis, generation probabilities were computed using a VDJ recombination model fitted to out-of-frame rearrangements, and the results were checked against IGoR. In a later analysis, hypergeometric tests were used to score TCR-TCR, TCR-HLA and TCR-CMV co-occurrence, with a repertoire-size bias correction applied to TCR pairs. In a later analysis, false discovery rates were estimated by permuting HLA or CMV assignments 20 times. In a later analysis, co-occurring TCRs were grouped with DBSCAN, and TCRdist sequence similarity was added when clustering was performed within HLA-allele-positive subsets. Repertoires with fewer than 30,000 or more than 120,000 public chains were left out of co-occurrence clustering, as were five repertoires with anomalous nucleotide sharing. TCRdb obtained this table from immuneACCESS and retained in-frame rearrangements with V and J assigned. These tables miss some clones; where compared with another copy, unresolved V genes account for less than half of the shortfall, and the remainder is unexplained. V, J and clone size were drawn from that table, and D and trimming were deduced from the DNA. The sample table holds roughly 130,000 clones, of which 80% were seen once. Around 4.1% of the sample comes from the top ten.

Here V drops 0 bases and J drops 7 bases, and the junction holds 6 bases not matched to any gene. In the germline V gene, CDR1 corresponds to SGHRS and CDR2 to YFSETQ. The CDR3 has 14 amino acids, counting the end cysteine and phenylalanine. The sequence is cut down to CDR3 DNA, 42 bases in frame from base 1. This clone showed up just once. Its antigen specificity is not known. Per-base qualities were not stored, and no clone one base away is much larger. The cohort was made up of several hundred healthy bone marrow donors. At the time of sampling, all cohort members were nominally healthy, though unrecorded immune exposures were likely present. The donor tested CMV seronegative, placing the donor among the approximately 360 seronegative members of the cohort. Every donor gave a peripheral blood sample, and the peripheral blood mononuclear cells from that sample were used for TCR beta sequencing. The Qiagen DNeasy Blood Extraction Kit was used to extract genomic DNA from the blood cell samples.

The TCR sequence derives from a woman in her forties in good health and CMV-seronegative. The sequenced sample was PBMCs. Here the chain combines TRBV5-1 and TRBJ1-2, and 7 junction bases match TRBD1. The nucleotide sequence is given as TGCGCCAGCAGCTTGGGACAGGGTCTGGGTGGCTACACCTTC. Protein translation: CASSLGQGLGGYTF.